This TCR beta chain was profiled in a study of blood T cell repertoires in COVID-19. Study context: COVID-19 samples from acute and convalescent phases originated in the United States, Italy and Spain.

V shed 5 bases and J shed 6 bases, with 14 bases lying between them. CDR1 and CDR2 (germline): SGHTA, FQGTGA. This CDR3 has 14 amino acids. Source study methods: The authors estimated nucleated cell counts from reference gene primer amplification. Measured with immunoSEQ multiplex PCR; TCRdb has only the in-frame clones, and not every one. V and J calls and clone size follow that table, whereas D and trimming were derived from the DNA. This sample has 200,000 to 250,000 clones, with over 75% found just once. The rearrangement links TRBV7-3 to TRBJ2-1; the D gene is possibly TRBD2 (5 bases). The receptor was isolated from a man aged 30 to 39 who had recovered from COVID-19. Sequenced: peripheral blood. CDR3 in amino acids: CASSPAGSGNEQFF. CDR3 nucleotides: TGTGCCAGCAGCCCGGCGGGTTCTGGCAATGAGCAGTTCTTC. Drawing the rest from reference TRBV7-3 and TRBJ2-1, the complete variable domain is GAGVSQTPSNKVTEKGKYVELRCDPISGHTALYWYRQSLGQGPEFLIYFQGTGAADDSGLPNDRFFAVRPEGSVSTLKIQRTERGDSAVYLCASSPAGSGNEQFFGPGTRLTVL.